A single sample is the source of the 7 T cell receptor beta chains below, sequenced in a study of control samples from healthy donors and cancer patients. The protocol was immunoSEQ multiplex PCR, while the TCRdb copy is restricted to in-frame clones and leaves out a portion. The table has about 130,000 clones, around 90% seen once; the top ten hold around 7.9%. Sample: blood. All receptors come from a man between 18 and 35 years old in good health.

CDR3 in amino acids: CASSKGQSTDTQYF. CDR3 nucleotides: TGCGCCAGCAGCAAGGGACAGAGCACAGATACGCAGTATTTT. This rearrangement joins TRBV5-1 to TRBJ2-3, with TRBD1 identical over 7 bases. Unmatched junction bases numbered 2, after V lost 4 bases and J lost 0 bases. The CDR3 is made up of 14 amino acids. Germline V gene lookup returns CDR1 SGHRS and CDR2 YFSETQ.

The chain carries TRBV7-9 and TRBJ2-7, with D perhaps matching TRBD1 or TRBD2 (5 bases each). Trimming shortened V by 4 bases and J by 4 bases, and 11 bases separated the two germline ends. The CDR3 contains 13 residues. Germline CDR1 reads SEHNR; CDR2 reads FQNEAQ (reference sequence). CDR3 amino acids: CASSSSGGYEQYF. CDR3 nucleotide sequence: TGTGCCAGCAGCTCGTCTGGGGGTTACGAGCAGTACTTC.

The CDR3 coding sequence is TGTGCCAGCAGCTTTGACAGGGCTTCACCCCTCCACTTT. It codes for CASSFDRASPLHF. The chain recombines TRBV11-2 with TRBJ1-6; 7 bases fit TRBD1. V lost 3 bases and J lost 9; bases outside the gene matches: 2. Germline CDR1 SGHAT, CDR2 FQNNGV. The CDR3 is made up of 13 amino acids. Variable domain in full (rest from reference TRBV11-2 and TRBJ1-6): EAGVAQSPRYKIIEKRQSVAFWCNPISGHATLYWYQQILGQGPKLLIQFQNNGVVDDSQLPKDRFSAERLKGVDSTLKIQPAKLEDSAVYLCASSFDRASPLHFGNGTRLTVT.

In its sample, this clone was seen a few times. The V and J genes are TRBV30 and TRBJ2-3, with 13 bases identical to TRBD2. From germline, CDR1 is GTSNPN and CDR2 SVGIG (reference sequence). The CDR3 runs to 14 residues. With 3 bases clipped from V and 4 bases from J, the junction kept 1 base outside the gene matches. The CDR3 sequence: CAWRLAGGSDTQYF. DNA of the CDR3: TGTGCCTGGAGACTAGCGGGGGGGTCAGATACGCAGTATTTT.

This clone was seen a single time. The V and J genes are TRBV7-8 and TRBJ2-2; TRBD1 matches at 9 bases. CDR1 SGHVS and CDR2 FQNEAQ come from the germline V gene. The CDR3 length is 17 residues. Unmatched junction bases numbered 7, after V lost 1 base and J lost 4 bases. Here the CDR3 reads CASSLVTGGSSTGELFF. The CDR3 nucleotides read TGTGCCAGCAGCTTAGTGACAGGGGGATCTAGCACCGGGGAGCTGTTTTTT. The variable domain in full, with the rest retrieved from reference TRBV7-8 and TRBJ2-2, is GAGVSQSPRYKVAKRGQDVALRCDPISGHVSLFWYQQALGQGPEFLTYFQNEAQLDKSGLPSDRFFAERPEGSVSTLKIQRTQQEDSAVYLCASSLVTGGSSTGELFFGEGSRLTVL.

The CDR3 bases are TGTGCCAGCAGCGAGGAAGCCTCCTACGAGCAGTACTTC. Protein sequence: CASSEEASYEQYF. This chain joins TRBV9 and TRBJ2-7; D is ambiguous. Trimming stripped 3 bases from V and 0 bases from J, with 7 bases between. Per the germline V gene, CDR1 is SGDLS and CDR2 is YYNGEE. This CDR3 has 13 residues.

The chain recombines TRBV7-2 with TRBJ1-2; TRBD1 might be the D (5 bases). Germline values: CDR1 SGHTA, CDR2 FQGNSA. Trimming shortened V by 5 bases and J by 5 bases, and 12 bases separated the two germline ends. The CDR3 has 13 amino acids. CDR3 residues: CASSPGRTYGYTF. The CDR3 nucleotides read TGTGCCAGCAGCCCGGGACGGACTTATGGCTACACCTTC.